The clone carrying this TCR beta chain was seen a few times. Its antigen is not known. This entry belongs to a study of T cells in localized non-small cell lung cancer. Clones were sequenced by immunoSEQ multiplex PCR, and TCRdb holds only the in-frame ones, with some missing. The sample consists of approximately 88,000 clones, under 95% of them appearing once. Germline values: CDR1 SEHNR, CDR2 FQNEAQ (reference sequence). Trimming removed 1 base from V and 2 bases from J, with 11 bases in between. The CDR3 has 15 amino acids. Findings and caveats of the study: Median approximately 61 top-100 tumor clones were shared with paired adjacent lung. T cell clonality was highest in uninvolved adjacent lung, above tumor.

The chain has TRBV7-9 and TRBJ1-1, with a tentative D call TRBD1 (6 bases). The clonotype was recovered from a woman aged 35 to 70 with stage II squamous cell lung carcinoma. This specimen was PBMCs, taken before any cancer treatment. The CDR3 sequence is CASSLGGTLNTEAFF. The CDR3 nucleotides read TGTGCCAGCAGCTTAGGCGGGACACTCAACACTGAAGCTTTCTTT.